This T cell receptor beta chain came from a study of T cell responses to AZD1222 COVID-19 vaccine. Study observations and caveats: Repertoires were sampled only after the peak T cell response.

Of note for this clone: Its target is not known.

Germline V gene lookup returns CDR1 MGHRA and CDR2 YSYEKL. The CDR3 length is 14 residues. V was clipped by 3 bases and J by 3 bases, with 9 bases between them. Only in-frame clones appear in the TCRdb table, and some are missing; sequencing was by immunoSEQ multiplex PCR. Counted here are over 150,000 clones, just over 85% occurring once; the ten biggest clones make up less than 0.55%. The sequence was obtained from an adult in good health. Here the sequenced sample was peripheral blood, taken on day 0 of AZD1222 vaccination. The chain combines TRBV4-1 with TRBJ2-1, with D possibly being TRBD2 (6 bases). In DNA form, the CDR3 reads TGCGCCAGCAGCCAGGGGCGGGGCTACAATGAGCAGTTCTTC. It encodes CASSQGRGYNEQFF.